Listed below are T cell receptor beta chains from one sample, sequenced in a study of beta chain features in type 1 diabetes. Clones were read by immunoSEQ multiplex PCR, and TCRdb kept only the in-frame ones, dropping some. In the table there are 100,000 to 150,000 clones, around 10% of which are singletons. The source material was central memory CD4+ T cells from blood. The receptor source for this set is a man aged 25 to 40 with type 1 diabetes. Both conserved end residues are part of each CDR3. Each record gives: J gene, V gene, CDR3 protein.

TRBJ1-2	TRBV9	CASSVGQGRGYTF
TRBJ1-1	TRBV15	CATSRDLIDDRAFF
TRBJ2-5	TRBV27	CASSHRGDGQETQYF
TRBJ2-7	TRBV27	CASSLKTGWAYEQYF
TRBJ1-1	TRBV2	CASRAQTGVEAFF
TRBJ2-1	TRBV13	CASSSKGRTGVGSYNEQFF
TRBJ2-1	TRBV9	CASSVVSGGVNEQFF
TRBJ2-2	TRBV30	CAWTTRNTGELFF
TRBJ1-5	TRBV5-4	CASSPGDRQPQHF
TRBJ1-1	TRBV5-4	CASSLGQANTEAFF
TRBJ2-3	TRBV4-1	CASSQAAGLAEGDTQYF
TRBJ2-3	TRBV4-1	CASSRPPGLAGTDTQYF
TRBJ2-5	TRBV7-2	CASSFRREETQYF
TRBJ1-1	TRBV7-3	CASSQGSDTEAFF
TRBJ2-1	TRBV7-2	CASSLGEYNEQFF
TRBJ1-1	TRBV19	CASSRRTEAFF
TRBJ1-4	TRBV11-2	CASSIQTGGYEKLFF